The sequence of this T cell receptor beta chain was determined in a study of blood T cell repertoires in COVID-19. Overall study context: Samples taken during acute and convalescent COVID-19 were collected in the United States, Italy and Spain.

Method: immunoSEQ multiplex PCR; TCRdb's copy keeps in-frame clones and lacks some. The repertoire has 200,000 to 300,000 clones, 84% of them found once; the top ten carry under 5%. J lost 4 bases, V lost 2 bases, and 10 bases had no gene match. Germline CDR1 reads MNHEY; CDR2 reads SVGEGT. This CDR3 is 19 amino acids long. This sequence joins TRBV6-2 or TRBV6-3 and TRBJ2-3, with 15 bases matching TRBD2. The sequencing input was peripheral blood. This receptor was identified in a man in his sixties with acute or convalescent COVID-19. The CDR3 DNA reads TGTGCCAGCAGTTACCCCGGACTAGCGGGAGGGCCGTTGGCAGATACGCAGTATTTT. Translated, it gives CASSYPGLAGGPLADTQYF.